Detailed here is one T cell receptor beta chain. This clone's antigen is unknown. Base qualities were left out, and no much larger clone turns up one base away. These data come from a study of T-cell reconstitution after alpha-beta-depleted transplantation in children listed by TCRdb under 2016. Turning to the overall study: The study quantitatively tracked T-cell immune reconstitution after TCRalphabeta/CD19-depleted allogeneic hematopoietic cell transplantation in children using TCR repertoire profiling.

Sequences SGDLS (CDR1) and YYNGEE (CDR2) are obtained from the germline V gene. The germline V end is reduced by 4 bases and the J end by 5 bases; junction bases left unmatched: 16. The CDR3 starts with the cysteine, ends with the phenylalanine, and has 17 residues. The entry retains the CDR3 DNA only, 51 bases that are in frame from base 1. General findings and caveats noted by the study authors: In some patients, the high TCRbeta diversity seen at day 60 was put down to recipient T cells and intrathymic progenitors that had survived conditioning. Apparently early alphabetaT-cell count recovery about two months after transplant reportedly relied on only several hundred rapidly expanded clones derived from non-depleted graft cells. Over subsequent months, a decline in hyperexpanded clone frequencies was noted, and after one year, T-cell counts and TCRbeta diversity were mostly ascribed to newly produced T cells.

What the treatment or condition label conveys for this sample: allogeneic hematopoietic cell transplantation with graft depleted of TCRalphabeta T cells and CD19 B cells. The children who served as transplant recipients had been given grafts of TCRalphabeta/CD19-depleted allogeneic hematopoietic cells. Receptor libraries were prepared by PCR. Data came from an Illumina HiSeq 2500. To normalize quantification of the TCRbeta repertoire, the TCR libraries were built with molecular barcoding that relied on unique molecular identifiers. TCRdb applied fastp at Q25 and MiXCR to the public reads, then kept only in-frame beta chains. Every entry covers one CDR3 protein and lists the most common genes and DNA from its rows. The sample has about 980,000 distinct CDR3 sequences on record, around 30% of them singletons. The ten largest account for roughly 28% of the sample.

This receptor chain uses TRBV9 and TRBJ2-5, with TRBD1 matching 8 junction bases. The TCR was taken from a boy under two years old who had a stem cell transplant for SCID, so the T cells may come from the graft donor. The sample consisted of PBMCs, mostly from graft donor cells, taken 360 days after TCRalphabeta/CD19-depleted stem cell transplant. The CDR3 protein is CASSPRHPDREWETQYF. The bases read TGTGCCAGCAGCCCCCGCCACCCGGACAGGGAATGGGAGACCCAGTACTTC. The full variable domain, completed from the reference TRBV9 and TRBJ2-5 proteins outside the CDR3, reads DSGVTQTPKHLITATGQRVTLRCSPRSGDLSVYWYQQSLDQGLQFLIQYYNGEERAKGNILERFSAQQFPDLHSELNLSSLELGDSALYFCASSPRHPDREWETQYFGPGTRLLVL.